Listed below are T cell receptor beta chains from one sample, sequenced in a study of T cell responses to AZD1222 COVID-19 vaccine. TCRdb keeps only in-frame clones here, not all; method: immunoSEQ multiplex PCR. The sample has approximately 270,000 clones, 90% to 95% seen once. This specimen consisted of peripheral blood, obtained 28 days after the second AZD1222 dose. These receptors were collected from an adult who received the AZD1222 COVID-19 vaccine. Each CDR3 is given with its conserved first and last residue. D genes are given only for firm matches. Clone size is shown for a subset of rows, as once, few, many or a class of expanded clone.

TRBJ2-7,TRBD1,17,TRBV11-2,NA,TGTGCCAGCAGCTTAGGACCGGGACAGGGGAACTCCTACGAGCAGTACTTC,CASSLGPGQGNSYEQYF
TRBJ1-5,NA,13,TRBV7-9,once,TGTGCCAGCAGCGTTGGGAACAATCAGCCCCAGCATTTT,CASSVGNNQPQHF
TRBJ1-2,NA,16,TRBV15,NA,TGTGCCACCAGCAGTCCCATGGGGGGCAGAGACTATGGCTACACCTTC,CATSSPMGGRDYGYTF
TRBJ2-7,NA,16,TRBV28,once,TGTGCCAGCAGTCCTCCCGGAGGGGCGGTCTCCTACGAGCAGTACTTC,CASSPPGGAVSYEQYF
TRBJ2-5,NA,13,TRBV2,NA,TGTGCCAGCAGGGTGGGGGGCCGAGAGACCCAGTACTTC,CASRVGGRETQYF
TRBJ2-1,NA,14,TRBV11-3,NA,TGTGCCAGCAGCCTAGAGGGGGAGTACAATGAGCAGTTCTTC,CASSLEGEYNEQFF
TRBJ1-2,NA,14,TRBV28,NA,TGTGCCAGCACCACCCCAGAGCTCGCCAGGGGCTACACCTTC,CASTTPELARGYTF
TRBJ2-3,NA,13,TRBV6-5,once,TGTGCCAGCAGTTACTCCACAGCAGATACGCAGTATTTT,CASSYSTADTQYF
TRBJ2-7,NA,12,TRBV24-1,NA,TGTGCCACCAGTGATTCAGACTACGAGCAGTACTTC,CATSDSDYEQYF
TRBJ2-7,NA,15,TRBV7-8,NA,TGTGCCAGCAGCTTAAGAGGGGTGACCTCCTACGAGCAGTACTTC,CASSLRGVTSYEQYF
TRBJ1-1,TRBD1,14,TRBV28,NA,TGTGCCAGCAGTCGACAGGGGGCTTGGACTGAAGCTTTCTTT,CASSRQGAWTEAFF
TRBJ1-4,NA,15,TRBV27,NA,TGTGCCAGCAGTTCACAACTGGCAACTAATGAAAAACTGTTTTTT,CASSSQLATNEKLFF
TRBJ2-5,TRBD1,15,TRBV6-5,NA,TGTGCCAGCAGTTTTGACAGGGGGCGAAGGGAGACCCAGTACTTC,CASSFDRGRRETQYF
TRBJ2-1,NA,17,TRBV18,NA,TGTGCCAGCTCACCGGCGTCTGTGGCCTATGGGCCCGATGAGCAGTTCTTC,CASSPASVAYGPDEQFF
TRBJ1-6,NA,15,TRBV3-1/TRBV3-2,NA,TGTGCCAGCAGCCTCGGCGGGGGAAGGAATTCACCCCTCCACTTT,CASSLGGGRNSPLHF
TRBJ1-5,NA,15,TRBV5-5,NA,TGTGCCAGCAGCTTGAACGCAGGGTCCAATCAGCCCCAGCATTTT,CASSLNAGSNQPQHF
TRBJ2-6,NA,18,TRBV28,NA,TGTGCCAGCAGTTTAATCCCGCAGGGCATTGCTGGGGCCAACGTCCTGACTTTC,CASSLIPQGIAGANVLTF
TRBJ2-7,NA,16,TRBV29-1,once,TGCAGCGTTAAGGGGGGCCTCCAGGGTCCATCCTACGAGCAGTACTTC,CSVKGGLQGPSYEQYF
TRBJ1-5,TRBD1,15,TRBV16,NA,TGTGCCAGCAGCTACAGGGGGACCCCTTGGGAGCCCCAGCATTTT,CASSYRGTPWEPQHF
TRBJ1-3,TRBD1,13,TRBV28,NA,TGTGCCACCGTGACAGGGCCTGGAAACACCATATATTTT,CATVTGPGNTIYF
TRBJ1-1,TRBD1,16,TRBV19,once,TGTGCCAGTAGTCCATCTTCCAGGGGGGTTTCCACTGAAGCTTTCTTT,CASSPSSRGVSTEAFF
TRBJ1-2,TRBD1,16,TRBV4-1,NA,TGCGCCAGCAGCCAAGATAGGACAGGGGGCAACTATGGCTACACCTTC,CASSQDRTGGNYGYTF
TRBJ2-2,NA,16,TRBV7-7,NA,TGTGCTAGCAGCCCCCACCTTAACCTGGGAACCGGGGAGCTGTTTTTT,CASSPHLNLGTGELFF
TRBJ2-7,NA,12,TRBV28,NA,TGTGCCAGCAACACCCGGAGGGACGAGCAGTACTTC,CASNTRRDEQYF
TRBJ1-2,NA,14,TRBV2,once,TGTGCCAGCAGTGAAGCGGGAGGTAACTATGGCTACACCTTC,CASSEAGGNYGYTF
TRBJ2-3,TRBD2,17,TRBV5-1,NA,TGCGCCAGCAGCTTTAGCGGGGGGGCCAGGTTGGCAGATACGCAGTATTTT,CASSFSGGARLADTQYF
TRBJ2-1,NA,12,TRBV7-3,NA,TGTGCCAGCAGCTTAACCCCCGACGAGCAGTTCTTC,CASSLTPDEQFF
TRBJ1-5,NA,14,TRBV6-1,NA,TGTGCCAGCAGTGAGACTACGGGGAATCAGCCCCAGCATTTT,CASSETTGNQPQHF
TRBJ1-1,NA,13,TRBV5-1,NA,TGCGCCAGCAGCTTCTCCAGGGGCACTGAAGCTTTCTTT,CASSFSRGTEAFF
TRBJ2-3,NA,15,TRBV6-5,few,TGTGCCAGCGCTACTGGACAGCTTCACACAGATACGCAGTATTTT,CASATGQLHTDTQYF
TRBJ2-1,NA,11,TRBV6-2/TRBV6-3,NA,TGTGCCAGCAGCCCTCGGGGTGAGCAGTTCTTC,CASSPRGEQFF
TRBJ2-7,TRBD2,15,TRBV27,NA,TGTGCCAGCGCGTTCGGGACTAGCGGGTTCGGCGAGCAGTACTTC,CASAFGTSGFGEQYF
TRBJ1-4,NA,14,TRBV28,NA,TGTGCCAGCAGTTTAGTAGGGGTTAAAGAAAAACTGTTTTTT,CASSLVGVKEKLFF
TRBJ2-3,TRBD2,15,TRBV4-2,NA,TGTGCCAGCAGCAGGACTAGCGGGATCACAGATACGCAGTATTTT,CASSRTSGITDTQYF
TRBJ1-2,NA,16,TRBV15,NA,TGTGCCACCAGCATTACTGGAGAGGCCGAGAGGTATGGCTACACCTTC,CATSITGEAERYGYTF
TRBJ1-1,NA,15,TRBV7-2,once,TGTGCCAGCAGCTTAAGCGCGCAACAGAACACTGAAGCTTTCTTT,CASSLSAQQNTEAFF
TRBJ1-3,NA,15,TRBV11-2,NA,TGTGCCAGCAGCTTACCTCCGATCTCTGGAAACACCATATATTTT,CASSLPPISGNTIYF
TRBJ2-1,NA,16,TRBV11-2,once,TGTGCCAGCAGCTTAGATTTTGCCCCCTCCTACAATGAGCAGTTCTTC,CASSLDFAPSYNEQFF
TRBJ1-2,NA,12,TRBV28,NA,TGTGCCAGCAGTTGGGAGTCCCATGGCTACACCTTC,CASSWESHGYTF
TRBJ2-7,NA,12,TRBV30,NA,TGTGCCTGGAGTGTCGTTACCTACGAGCAGTACTTC,CAWSVVTYEQYF
TRBJ2-7,TRBD2,17,TRBV4-3,NA,TGCGCCAGCAGCCAAGACGCGAGTAGCGGGCCCTCCTACGAGCAGTACTTC,CASSQDASSGPSYEQYF
TRBJ2-3,TRBD2,19,TRBV4-3,NA,TGCGCCAGCAGCCAAGCTTTCCTAGCGGGAGGCCGGGACACAGATACGCAGTATTTT,CASSQAFLAGGRDTDTQYF
TRBJ1-1,NA,13,TRBV3-1/TRBV3-2,NA,TGTGCCAGCAGCCAAGATCCGAACACTGAAGCTTTCTTT,CASSQDPNTEAFF
TRBJ2-7,NA,13,TRBV6-5,NA,TGTGCCAGCACCCTCTCAAGGGCCTACGAGCAGTACTTC,CASTLSRAYEQYF
TRBJ1-6,NA,14,TRBV5-5,NA,TGTGCCAGCATAAAGGGGGAGAGGGATCGGCCCCTCCACTTT,CASIKGERDRPLHF
TRBJ1-2,NA,13,TRBV5-4,NA,TGTGCCAGCAGCGTTGACGGGAACTATGGCTACACCTTC,CASSVDGNYGYTF
TRBJ1-2,NA,12,TRBV3-1/TRBV3-2,NA,TGTGCCAGCAGCCAAAGCTTAGTCGGCTACACCTTC,CASSQSLVGYTF
TRBJ1-2,TRBD1,13,TRBV5-4,NA,TGTGCCAGCAGCAAGGGACAGCTCTATGGCTACACCTTC,CASSKGQLYGYTF
TRBJ2-7,NA,14,TRBV25-1,NA,TGTGCCAGCCCACTGGTCCGTTTCTCCTACGAGCAGTACTTC,CASPLVRFSYEQYF
TRBJ2-7,NA,14,TRBV6-6,NA,TGTGCCAGCAGTTACTCGAGAGATTCCTACGAGCAGTACTTC,CASSYSRDSYEQYF
TRBJ1-1,NA,14,TRBV2,NA,TGTGCCAGCAGGAAGGACAGCATGAACACTGAAGCTTTCTTT,CASRKDSMNTEAFF
TRBJ1-1,TRBD1,16,TRBV7-3,NA,TGTGCCAGCAGCACCCACGGGACAGGGGGATTGGCTGAAGCTTTCTTT,CASSTHGTGGLAEAFF